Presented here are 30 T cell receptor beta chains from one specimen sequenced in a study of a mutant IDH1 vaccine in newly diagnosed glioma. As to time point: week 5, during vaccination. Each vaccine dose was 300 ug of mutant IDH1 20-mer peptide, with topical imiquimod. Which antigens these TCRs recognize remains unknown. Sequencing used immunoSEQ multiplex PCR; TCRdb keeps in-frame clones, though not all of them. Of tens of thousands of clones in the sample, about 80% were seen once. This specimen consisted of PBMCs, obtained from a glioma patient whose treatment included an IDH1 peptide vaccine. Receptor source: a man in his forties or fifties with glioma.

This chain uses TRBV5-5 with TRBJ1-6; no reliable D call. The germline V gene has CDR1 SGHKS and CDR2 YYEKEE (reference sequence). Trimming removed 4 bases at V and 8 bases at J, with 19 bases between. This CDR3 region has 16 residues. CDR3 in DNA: TGTGCCAGCAGCCCCCGGGCCCTAAGTCCGGATTCACCCCTCCACTTT. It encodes CASSPRALSPDSPLHF.

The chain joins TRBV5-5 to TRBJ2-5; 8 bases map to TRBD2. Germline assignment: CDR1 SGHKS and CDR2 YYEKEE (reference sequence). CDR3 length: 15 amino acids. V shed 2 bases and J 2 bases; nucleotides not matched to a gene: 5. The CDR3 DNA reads TGTGCCAGCAGCTTTCCCCGGGGGGGGCAAGAGACCCAGTACTTC. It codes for CASSFPRGGQETQYF.

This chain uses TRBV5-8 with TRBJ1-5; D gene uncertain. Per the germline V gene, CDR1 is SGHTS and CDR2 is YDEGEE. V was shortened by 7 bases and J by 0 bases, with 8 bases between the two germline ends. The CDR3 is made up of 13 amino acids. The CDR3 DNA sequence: TGTGCCAGCCTAGAGTATAGCAATCAGCCCCAGCATTTT. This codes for CASLEYSNQPQHF.

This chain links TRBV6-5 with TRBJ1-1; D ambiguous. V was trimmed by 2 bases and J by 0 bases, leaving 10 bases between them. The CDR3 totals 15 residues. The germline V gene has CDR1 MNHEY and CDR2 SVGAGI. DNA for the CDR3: TGTGCCAGCAGTTACAAGGCCAGTTTGAACACTGAAGCTTTCTTT. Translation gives CASSYKASLNTEAFF.

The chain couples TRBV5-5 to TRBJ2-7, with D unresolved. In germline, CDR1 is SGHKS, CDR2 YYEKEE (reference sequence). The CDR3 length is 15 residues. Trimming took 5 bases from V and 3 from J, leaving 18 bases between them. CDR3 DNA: TGTGCCAGCAGGTCCGGGCTCTCTACCCTCTACGAGCAGTACTTC. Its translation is CASRSGLSTLYEQYF.

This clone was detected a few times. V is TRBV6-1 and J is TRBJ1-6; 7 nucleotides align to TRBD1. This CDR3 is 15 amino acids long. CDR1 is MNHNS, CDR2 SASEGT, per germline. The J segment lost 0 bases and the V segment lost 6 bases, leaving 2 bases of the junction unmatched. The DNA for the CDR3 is TGTGCCAGCAGGACAGGGAGCTCCTATAATTCACCCCTCCACTTT. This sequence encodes CASRTGSSYNSPLHF.

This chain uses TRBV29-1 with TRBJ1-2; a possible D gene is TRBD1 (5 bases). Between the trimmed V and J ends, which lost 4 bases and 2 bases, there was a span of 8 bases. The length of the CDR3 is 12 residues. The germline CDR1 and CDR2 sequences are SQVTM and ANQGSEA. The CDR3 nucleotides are TGCAGCGTTGCAGGGTTCAACTATGGCTACACCTTC. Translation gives CSVAGFNYGYTF.

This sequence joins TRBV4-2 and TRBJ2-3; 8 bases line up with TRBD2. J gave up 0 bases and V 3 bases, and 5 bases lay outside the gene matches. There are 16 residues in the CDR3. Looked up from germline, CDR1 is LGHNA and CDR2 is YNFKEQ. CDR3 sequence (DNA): TGTGCCAGCAGCCACATACTAGCGGAGAGCACAGATACGCAGTATTTT. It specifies CASSHILAESTDTQYF.

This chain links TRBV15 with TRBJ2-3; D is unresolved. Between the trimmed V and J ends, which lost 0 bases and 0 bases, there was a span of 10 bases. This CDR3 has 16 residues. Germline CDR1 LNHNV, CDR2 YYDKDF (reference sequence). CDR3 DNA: TGTGCCACCAGCAGAGATTCCGTGTCTAGCACAGATACGCAGTATTTT. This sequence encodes CATSRDSVSSTDTQYF.

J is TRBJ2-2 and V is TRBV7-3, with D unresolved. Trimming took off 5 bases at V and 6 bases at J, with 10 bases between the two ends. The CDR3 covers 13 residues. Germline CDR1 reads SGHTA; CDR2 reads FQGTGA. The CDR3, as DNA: TGTGCCAGCAGCCCAAATGGGTCCGGGGAGCTGTTTTTT. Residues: CASSPNGSGELFF.

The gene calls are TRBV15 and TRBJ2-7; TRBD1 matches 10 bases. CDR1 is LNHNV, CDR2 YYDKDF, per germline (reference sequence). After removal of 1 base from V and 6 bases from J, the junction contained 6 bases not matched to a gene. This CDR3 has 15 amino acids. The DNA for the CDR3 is TGTGCCACCAGCAGAGCAGGGACAGGGGCGGTCGAGCAGTACTTC. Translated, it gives CATSRAGTGAVEQYF.

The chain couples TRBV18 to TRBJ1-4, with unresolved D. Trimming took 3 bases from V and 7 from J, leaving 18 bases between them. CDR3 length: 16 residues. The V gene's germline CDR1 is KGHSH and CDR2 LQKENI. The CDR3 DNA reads TGTGCCAGCTCACCTCCTGGGAGGGTTGAAAGTGAAAAACTGTTTTTT. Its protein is CASSPPGRVESEKLFF.

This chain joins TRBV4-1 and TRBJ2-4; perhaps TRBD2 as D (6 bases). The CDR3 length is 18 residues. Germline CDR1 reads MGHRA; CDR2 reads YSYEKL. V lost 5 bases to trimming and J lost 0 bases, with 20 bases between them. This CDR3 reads CASSLYESGEKAKNIQYF. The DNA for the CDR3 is TGCGCCAGCAGCTTATATGAGTCGGGGGAGAAAGCCAAAAACATTCAGTACTTC.

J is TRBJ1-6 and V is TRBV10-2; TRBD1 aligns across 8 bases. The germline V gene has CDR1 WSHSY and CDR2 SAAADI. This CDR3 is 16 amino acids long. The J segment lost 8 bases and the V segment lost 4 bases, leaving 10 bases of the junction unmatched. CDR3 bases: TGCGCCAGCAGTGGACAGGGGTGGCCAGATGATTCACCCCTCCACTTT. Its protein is CASSGQGWPDDSPLHF.

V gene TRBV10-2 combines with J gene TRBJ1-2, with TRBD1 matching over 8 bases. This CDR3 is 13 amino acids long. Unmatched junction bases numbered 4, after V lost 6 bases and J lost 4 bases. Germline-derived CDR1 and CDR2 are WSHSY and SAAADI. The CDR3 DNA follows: TGCGCCAGCAGCGGGACAGGCCTCTATGGCTACACCTTC. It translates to CASSGTGLYGYTF.

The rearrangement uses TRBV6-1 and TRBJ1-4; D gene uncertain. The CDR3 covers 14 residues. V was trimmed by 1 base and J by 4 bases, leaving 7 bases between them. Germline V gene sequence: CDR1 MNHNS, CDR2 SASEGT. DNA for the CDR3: TGTGCCAGCAGTGAAGATTGGGGTAATGAAAAACTGTTTTTT. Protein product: CASSEDWGNEKLFF.

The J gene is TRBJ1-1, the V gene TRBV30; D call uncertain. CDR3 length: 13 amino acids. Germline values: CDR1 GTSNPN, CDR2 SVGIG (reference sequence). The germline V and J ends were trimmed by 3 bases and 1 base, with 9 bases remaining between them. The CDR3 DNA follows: TGTGCCTGGAGAGGGATGAAGAACACTGAAGCTTTCTTT. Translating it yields CAWRGMKNTEAFF.

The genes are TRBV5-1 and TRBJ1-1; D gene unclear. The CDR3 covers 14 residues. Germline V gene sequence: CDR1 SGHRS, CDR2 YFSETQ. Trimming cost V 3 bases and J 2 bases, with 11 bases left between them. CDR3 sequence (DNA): TGCGCCAGCAGCTGGACCGGGCCCAACACTGAAGCTTTCTTT. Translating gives CASSWTGPNTEAFF.

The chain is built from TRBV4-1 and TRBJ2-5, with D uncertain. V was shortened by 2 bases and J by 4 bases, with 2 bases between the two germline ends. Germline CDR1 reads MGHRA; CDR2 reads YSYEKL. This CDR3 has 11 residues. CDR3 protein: CASSQSETQYF. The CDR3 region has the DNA TGCGCCAGCAGCCAATCAGAGACCCAGTACTTC.

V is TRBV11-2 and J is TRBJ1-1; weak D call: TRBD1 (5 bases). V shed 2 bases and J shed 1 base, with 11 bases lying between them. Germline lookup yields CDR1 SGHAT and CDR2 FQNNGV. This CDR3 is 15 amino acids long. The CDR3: CASSLRQGTNTEAFF. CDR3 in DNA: TGTGCCAGCAGCTTACGTCAGGGAACGAACACTGAAGCTTTCTTT.

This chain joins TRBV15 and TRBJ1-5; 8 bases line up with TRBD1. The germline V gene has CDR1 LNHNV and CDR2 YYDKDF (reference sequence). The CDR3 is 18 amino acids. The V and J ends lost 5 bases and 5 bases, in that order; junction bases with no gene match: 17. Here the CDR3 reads CATSGEGRGRLWDQPQHF. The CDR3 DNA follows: TGTGCCACCAGCGGGGAGGGCAGGGGGCGCTTGTGGGATCAGCCCCAGCATTTT.

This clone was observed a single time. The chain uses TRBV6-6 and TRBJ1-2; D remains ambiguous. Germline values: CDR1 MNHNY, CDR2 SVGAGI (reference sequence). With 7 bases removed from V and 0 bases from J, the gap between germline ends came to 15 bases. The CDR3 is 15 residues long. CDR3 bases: TGTGCCAGCACGCTCTCGGGAGGGACTAACTATGGCTACACCTTC. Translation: CASTLSGGTNYGYTF.

CDR3 DNA sequence: TGTGCCAGCAGTTACTCCGACAGGGTGGCCGGGGAGCTGTTTTTT. Residues: CASSYSDRVAGELFF. The chain combines TRBV6-6 with TRBJ2-2; 7 bases agree with TRBD1. The V gene end was trimmed by 0 bases and the J gene end by 6 bases; junction bases not matched to a gene: 4. CDR3 size: 15 residues. CDR1 MNHNY and CDR2 SVGAGI come from the germline V gene (reference sequence).

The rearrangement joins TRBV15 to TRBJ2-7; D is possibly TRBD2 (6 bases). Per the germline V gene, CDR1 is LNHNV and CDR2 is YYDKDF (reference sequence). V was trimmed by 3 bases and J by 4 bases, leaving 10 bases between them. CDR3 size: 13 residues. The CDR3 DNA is TGTGCCACCAGCAGCATTCTAGCGTACGAGCAGTACTTC. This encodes CATSSILAYEQYF.

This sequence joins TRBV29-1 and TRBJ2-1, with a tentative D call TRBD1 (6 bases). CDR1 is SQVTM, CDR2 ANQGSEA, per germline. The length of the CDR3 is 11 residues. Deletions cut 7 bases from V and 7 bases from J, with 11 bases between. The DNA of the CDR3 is TGCAGCGCCGACAGGTGGAATGAGCAGTTCTTC. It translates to CSADRWNEQFF.

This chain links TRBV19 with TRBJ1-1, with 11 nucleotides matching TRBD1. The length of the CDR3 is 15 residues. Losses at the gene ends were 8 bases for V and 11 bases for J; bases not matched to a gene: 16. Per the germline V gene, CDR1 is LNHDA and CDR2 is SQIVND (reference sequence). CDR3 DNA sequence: TGTGCCAGTCGGTCATGGACAGGGGGCTTGTTGAGGGCTTTCTTT. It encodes CASRSWTGGLLRAFF.

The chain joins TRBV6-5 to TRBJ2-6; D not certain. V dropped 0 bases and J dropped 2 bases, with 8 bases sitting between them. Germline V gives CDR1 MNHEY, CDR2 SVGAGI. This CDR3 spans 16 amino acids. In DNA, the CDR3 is TGTGCCAGCAGTTACTCGAGTGGGGCTGGGGCCAACGTCCTGACTTTC. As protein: CASSYSSGAGANVLTF.

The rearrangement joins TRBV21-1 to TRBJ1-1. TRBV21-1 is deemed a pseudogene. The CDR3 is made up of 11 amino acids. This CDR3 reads CASKTNTEAFF. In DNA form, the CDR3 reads TGTGCCAGCAAAACGAACACTGAAGCTTTCTTT.

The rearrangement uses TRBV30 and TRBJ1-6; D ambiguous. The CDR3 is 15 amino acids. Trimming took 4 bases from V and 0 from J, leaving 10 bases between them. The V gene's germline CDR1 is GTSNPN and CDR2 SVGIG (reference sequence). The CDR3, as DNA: TGTGCCTGGACAAGATCGAGCTCCTATAATTCACCCCTCCACTTT. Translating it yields CAWTRSSSYNSPLHF. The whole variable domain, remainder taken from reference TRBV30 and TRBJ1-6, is SQTIHQWPATLVQPVGSPLSLECTVEGTSNPNLYWYRQAAGRGLQLLFYSVGIGQISSEVPQNLSASRPQDRQFILSSKKLLLSDSGFYLCAWTRSSSYNSPLHFGNGTRLTVT.

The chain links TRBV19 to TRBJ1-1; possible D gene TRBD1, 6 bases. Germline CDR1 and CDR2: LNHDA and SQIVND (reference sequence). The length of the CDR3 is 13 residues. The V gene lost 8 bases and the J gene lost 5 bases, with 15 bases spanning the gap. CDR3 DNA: TGTGCCAGTCCGACCCCGACAGGTACTGAAGCTTTCTTT. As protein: CASPTPTGTEAFF.